This T cell receptor beta chain appears in the sequencing data of a study of blood T cells in healthy people across ages. Broader study findings: Per million T cells, TCR beta diversity dropped about linearly as age rose.

Alongside a J-beta primer mix, a sample-barcoded 5' primer served in a second PCR lasting about 7 to 11 cycles. CDR3-containing paired-end reads numbered at least 2.5 million in each sample. TCRdb reprocessed the 5' RACE reads via MiXCR and lists one record per CDR3 protein. The sample has around 900,000 distinct CDR3 sequences; around 30% are singletons. CDR1 MNHEY and CDR2 SVGEGT come from the germline V gene. This CDR3 contains 13 residues. V was cut by 7 bases and J by 5 bases, with 14 bases left in between. This clonotype was seen repeatedly, ten times or more. Its antigen is undetermined. Specimen: blood. The chain is built from TRBV6-2 or TRBV6-3 and TRBJ2-5, with D possibly TRBD2 on 6 matching bases. The sequence derives from an elderly woman in good health. The CDR3 loop is CASTSTRRETQYF. Written as DNA, the CDR3 is TGTGCCAGCACCTCGACTAGGAGGGAGACCCAGTACTTC.